The rows below give T cell receptor beta chains drawn from one sample of a study of identical twins. TCRdb reprocessed the 5' RACE reads with MiXCR, giving one entry per CDR3 protein. The sample gives 450,000 or so distinct CDR3 sequences, 24% of which show up once; about 2.7% is in the top ten. A further study also used this sample, focusing on T cells expressing NK-cell markers.

The sample comprised CD4+ T cells sorted from blood. The receptors were sampled from a woman aged 18-30 years in good health. Each CDR3 is given with its conserved first and last residue. The D gene is left open where the match is weak. A row's size may be missing; if present it is once, few, many or a size class.

j_call: TRBJ2-5
v_call: TRBV5-4
clone_size: few
d_call: TRBD2
cdr3_aa: CASSPGRASGQETQYF
cdr3_nt: TGTGCCAGCAGCCCCGGCCGGGCTAGCGGGCAAGAGACCCAGTACTTC

j_call: TRBJ1-1
v_call: TRBV12-3/TRBV12-4
clone_size: few
d_call: .
cdr3_aa: CASATAGVDTEAFF
cdr3_nt: TGTGCCAGCGCTACCGCCGGGGTGGACACTGAAGCTTTCTTT

j_call: TRBJ1-1
v_call: TRBV20-1
clone_size: many
d_call: .
cdr3_aa: CSAARGVDTEAFF
cdr3_nt: TGCAGTGCCGCCCGAGGGGTCGACACTGAAGCTTTCTTT

j_call: TRBJ2-7
v_call: TRBV7-2
clone_size: .
d_call: .
cdr3_aa: CASSLGVRSSYEQYF
cdr3_nt: TGTGCCAGCAGCTTAGGAGTTAGGAGCTCCTACGAGCAGTACTTC

j_call: TRBJ2-3
v_call: TRBV29-1
clone_size: many
d_call: .
cdr3_aa: CSVERGTDTQYF
cdr3_nt: TGCAGCGTTGAACGAGGAACAGATACGCAGTATTTT

j_call: TRBJ2-2
v_call: TRBV3-1
clone_size: .
d_call: .
cdr3_aa: CASSQDSRRTGELFF
cdr3_nt: TGTGCCAGCAGCCAAGATTCAAGGCGGACCGGGGAGCTGTTTTTT

j_call: TRBJ2-2
v_call: TRBV7-8
clone_size: .
d_call: TRBD1
cdr3_aa: CASSSGTGSYTGELFF
cdr3_nt: TGTGCCAGCAGCTCTGGGACAGGGTCATATACCGGGGAGCTGTTTTTT

j_call: TRBJ2-3
v_call: TRBV11-1
clone_size: .
d_call: TRBD2
cdr3_aa: CASSRTGIAGREDTDTQYF
cdr3_nt: TGTGCCAGCAGCCGAACCGGCATCGCGGGGCGGGAGGACACAGATACGCAGTATTTT

j_call: TRBJ1-2
v_call: TRBV20-1
clone_size: .
d_call: TRBD1
cdr3_aa: CSASGTGSGYTF
cdr3_nt: TGCAGTGCTAGCGGGACAGGGTCTGGCTACACCTTC

j_call: TRBJ2-5
v_call: TRBV20-1
clone_size: .
d_call: TRBD2
cdr3_aa: CSATREDQETQYF
cdr3_nt: TGCAGTGCTACGCGGGAGGACCAAGAGACCCAGTACTTC

j_call: TRBJ2-1
v_call: TRBV9
clone_size: few
d_call: .
cdr3_aa: CASSVAIGAHNEQFF
cdr3_nt: TGTGCCAGCAGCGTAGCAATTGGCGCCCACAATGAGCAGTTCTTC

j_call: TRBJ2-5
v_call: TRBV6-2/TRBV6-3
clone_size: few
d_call: .
cdr3_aa: CASSYSPETQYF
cdr3_nt: TGTGCCAGCAGTTACAGTCCCGAGACCCAGTACTTC

j_call: TRBJ2-1
v_call: TRBV7-2
clone_size: .
d_call: TRBD2
cdr3_aa: CASSLQPSGFEQFF
cdr3_nt: TGTGCCAGCAGCTTACAACCTAGCGGGTTTGAGCAGTTCTTC

j_call: TRBJ2-5
v_call: TRBV7-6
clone_size: once
d_call: TRBD1
cdr3_aa: CASSLSFGQGVRETQYF
cdr3_nt: TGTGCCAGCAGCTTAAGTTTTGGACAGGGGGTTCGGGAGACCCAGTACTTC